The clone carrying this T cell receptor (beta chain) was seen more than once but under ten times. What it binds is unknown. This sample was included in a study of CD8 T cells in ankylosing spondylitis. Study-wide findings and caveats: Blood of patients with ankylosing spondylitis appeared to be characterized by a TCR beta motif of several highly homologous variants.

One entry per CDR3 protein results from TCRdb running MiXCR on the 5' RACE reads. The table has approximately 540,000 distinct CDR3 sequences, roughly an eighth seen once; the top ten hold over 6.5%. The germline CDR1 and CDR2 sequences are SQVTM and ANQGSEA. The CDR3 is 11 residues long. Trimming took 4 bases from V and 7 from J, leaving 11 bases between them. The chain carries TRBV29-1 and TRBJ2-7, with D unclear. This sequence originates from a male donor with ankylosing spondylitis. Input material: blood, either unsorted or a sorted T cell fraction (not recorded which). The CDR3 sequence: CSVVRNGEQYV. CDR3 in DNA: TGCAGCGTTGTGAGGAACGGGGAGCAGTACGTC.